These T cell receptor beta chains were read from a single sample in a study of T cell responses to AZD1222 COVID-19 vaccine. Libraries were prepared by immunoSEQ multiplex PCR; TCRdb keeps only in-frame clonotypes and omits some of them. Of some 180,000 clones listed, roughly 93% are singletons. The material sequenced was peripheral blood, taken 28 days after the second dose of the MenACWY control vaccine. The receptor source for this set is an adult who received the MenACWY meningococcal vaccine as a control. CDR3s include the opening cysteine and the closing phenylalanine or tryptophan. A D gene is named only where the DNA matches it firmly. Where a row states a size, it is once, few, many or the class of an expanded clone; other rows omit it.

TRBJ1-3 . . TRBV5-8 CASSSKIISSGNTIYF TGTGCCAGCAGCTCCAAGATAATCAGCTCTGGAAACACCATATATTTT
TRBJ1-6 few . TRBV28 CASSPFWTASSYNSPLHF TGTGCCAGCAGTCCCTTCTGGACGGCGAGCTCCTATAATTCACCCCTCCACTTT
TRBJ2-2 . . TRBV5-1 CASSTNSGTGELFF TGCGCCAGCAGCACAAACAGCGGGACCGGGGAGCTGTTTTTT
TRBJ2-1 . . TRBV7-3 CASSLIGTGNNEQFF TGTGCCAGCAGCTTAATCGGGACCGGGAACAATGAGCAGTTCTTC
TRBJ1-2 . TRBD1 TRBV7-2 CASSLDRDAGYTF TGTGCCAGCAGCTTGGACAGGGACGCTGGCTACACCTTC
TRBJ2-3 . . TRBV7-2 CASSFYGPVTLTDTQYF TGTGCCAGCAGCTTTTACGGCCCTGTTACCCTCACAGATACGCAGTATTTT
TRBJ1-5 once . TRBV7-9 CASSLASNQPQHF TGTGCCAGCAGCCTGGCCTCAAATCAGCCCCAGCATTTT
TRBJ2-7 . . TRBV19 CASRAGGTYEQYF TGTGCCAGTAGAGCAGGGGGGACCTACGAGCAGTACTTC
TRBJ1-2 . . TRBV6-5 CASTRLVGDYGYTF TGTGCCAGCACTAGACTCGTCGGGGACTATGGCTACACCTTC
TRBJ1-2 . TRBD1 TRBV6-5 CASSSYGTDNYGYTF TGTGCCAGCAGTTCATACGGGACAGATAACTATGGCTACACCTTC
TRBJ1-2 . . TRBV2 CASSDSANYGYTF TGTGCCAGCAGTGATTCAGCCAACTATGGCTACACCTTC
TRBJ1-5 . TRBD1 TRBV5-1 CASSPGSQGADYSNQPQHF TGCGCCAGCAGTCCCGGATCCCAGGGGGCGGATTATAGCAATCAGCCCCAGCATTTT
TRBJ1-1 once . TRBV18 CASFLNAGEAFF TGTGCCAGCTTCCTCAATGCAGGTGAAGCTTTCTTT
TRBJ2-7 . TRBD1 TRBV7-2 CASSQDRGNYEQYF TGTGCCAGCAGCCAGGACAGGGGGAACTACGAGCAGTACTTC